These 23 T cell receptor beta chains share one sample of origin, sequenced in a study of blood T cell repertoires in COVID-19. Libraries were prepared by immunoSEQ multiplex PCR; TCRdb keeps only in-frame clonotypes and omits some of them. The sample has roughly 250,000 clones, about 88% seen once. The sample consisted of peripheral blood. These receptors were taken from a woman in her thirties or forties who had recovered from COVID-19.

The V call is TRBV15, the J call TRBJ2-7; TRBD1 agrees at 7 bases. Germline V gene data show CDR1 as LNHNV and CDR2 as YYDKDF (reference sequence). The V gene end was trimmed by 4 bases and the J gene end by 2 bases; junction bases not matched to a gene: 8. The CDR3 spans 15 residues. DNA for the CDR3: TGTGCCACCAGCAAAGGACAGGAGCAGACCTACGAGCAGTACTTC. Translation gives CATSKGQEQTYEQYF.

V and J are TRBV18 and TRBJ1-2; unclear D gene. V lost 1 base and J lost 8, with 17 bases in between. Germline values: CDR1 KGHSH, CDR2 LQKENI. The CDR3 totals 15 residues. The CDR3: CASSPLGQAPEGYTF. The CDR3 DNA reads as TGTGCCAGCTCACCACTTGGCCAGGCCCCCGAGGGCTACACCTTC.

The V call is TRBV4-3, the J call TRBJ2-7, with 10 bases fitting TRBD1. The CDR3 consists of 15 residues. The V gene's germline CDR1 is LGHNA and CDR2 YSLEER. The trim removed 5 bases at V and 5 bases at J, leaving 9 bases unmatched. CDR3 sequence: CASSARDRGGHEQYF. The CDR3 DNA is TGCGCCAGCAGCGCCCGGGACAGGGGAGGCCACGAGCAGTACTTC.

The CDR3 DNA reads as TGTGCCTGGAGTGCCCAGATATCTAACTATGGCTACACCTTC. Protein: CAWSAQISNYGYTF. The chain carries TRBV30 and TRBJ1-2; no clear D. With 1 base removed from V and 0 bases from J, the gap between germline ends came to 9 bases. The CDR3 runs to 14 residues. Germline V gives CDR1 GTSNPN, CDR2 SVGIG (reference sequence).

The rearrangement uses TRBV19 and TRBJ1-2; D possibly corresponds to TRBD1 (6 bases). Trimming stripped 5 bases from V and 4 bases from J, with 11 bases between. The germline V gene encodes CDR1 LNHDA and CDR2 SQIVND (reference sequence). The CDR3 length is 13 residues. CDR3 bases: TGTGCCAGTAGTGCCGGACAGCTCTATGGCTACACCTTC. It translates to CASSAGQLYGYTF.

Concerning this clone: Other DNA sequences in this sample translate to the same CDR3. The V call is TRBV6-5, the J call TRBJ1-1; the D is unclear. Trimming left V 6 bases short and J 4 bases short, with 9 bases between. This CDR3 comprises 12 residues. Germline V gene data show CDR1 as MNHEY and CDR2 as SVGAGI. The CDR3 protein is CASSRGSTEAFF. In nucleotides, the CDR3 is TGTGCCAGCAGCCGAGGGTCCACTGAAGCTTTCTTT.

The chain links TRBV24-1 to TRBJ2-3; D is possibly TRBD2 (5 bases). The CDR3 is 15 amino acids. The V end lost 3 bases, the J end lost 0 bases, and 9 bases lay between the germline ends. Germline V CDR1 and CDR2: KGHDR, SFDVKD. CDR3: CATSDTRTSTDTQYF. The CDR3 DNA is TGTGCCACCAGTGATACCCGGACTAGCACAGATACGCAGTATTTT.

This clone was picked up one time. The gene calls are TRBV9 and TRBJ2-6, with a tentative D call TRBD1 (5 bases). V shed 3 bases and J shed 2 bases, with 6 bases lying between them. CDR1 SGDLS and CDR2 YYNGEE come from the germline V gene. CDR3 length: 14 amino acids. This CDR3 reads CASSEDTGANVLTF. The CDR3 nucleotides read TGTGCCAGCAGCGAGGACACTGGGGCCAACGTCCTGACTTTC. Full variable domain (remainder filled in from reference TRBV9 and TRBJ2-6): DSGVTQTPKHLITATGQRVTLRCSPRSGDLSVYWYQQSLDQGLQFLIQYYNGEERAKGNILERFSAQQFPDLHSELNLSSLELGDSALYFCASSEDTGANVLTFGAGSRLTVL.

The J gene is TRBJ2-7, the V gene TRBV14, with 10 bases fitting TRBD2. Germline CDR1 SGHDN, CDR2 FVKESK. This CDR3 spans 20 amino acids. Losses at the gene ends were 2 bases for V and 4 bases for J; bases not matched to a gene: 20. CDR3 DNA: TGTGCCAGCAGCCAACCTGAGCCGACCGCTAGCGGGAGAATAAGATACGAGCAGTACTTC. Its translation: CASSQPEPTASGRIRYEQYF. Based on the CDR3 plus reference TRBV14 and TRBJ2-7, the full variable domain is EAGVTQFPSHSVIEKGQTVTLRCDPISGHDNLYWYRRVMGKEIKFLLHFVKESKQDESGMPNNRFLAERTGGTYSTLKVQPAELEDSGVYFCASSQPEPTASGRIRYEQYFGPGTRLTVT.

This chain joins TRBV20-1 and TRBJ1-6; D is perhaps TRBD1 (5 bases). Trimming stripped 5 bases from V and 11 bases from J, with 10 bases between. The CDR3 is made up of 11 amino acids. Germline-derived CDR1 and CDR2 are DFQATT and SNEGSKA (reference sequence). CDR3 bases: TGCAGTGCTCCGGACACTGCACCCCTCCACTTT. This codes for CSAPDTAPLHF.

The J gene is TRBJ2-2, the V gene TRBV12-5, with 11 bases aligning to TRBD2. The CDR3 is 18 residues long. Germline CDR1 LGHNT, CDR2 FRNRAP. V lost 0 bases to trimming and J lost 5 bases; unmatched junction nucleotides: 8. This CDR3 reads CASGLVLVSGRDTGELFF. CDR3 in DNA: TGTGCTAGTGGTTTGGTACTGGTTAGCGGGAGGGATACCGGGGAGCTGTTTTTT.

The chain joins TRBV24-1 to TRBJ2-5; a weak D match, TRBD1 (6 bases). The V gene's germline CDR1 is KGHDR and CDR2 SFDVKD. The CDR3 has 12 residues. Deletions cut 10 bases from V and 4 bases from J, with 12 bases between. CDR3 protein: CATGAEGETQYF. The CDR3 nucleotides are TGTGCCACGGGGGCAGAGGGAGAGACCCAGTACTTC.

The CDR3 spells CASSAGLAGGIVFSYNEQFF. The CDR3, as DNA: TGTGCCAGCAGTGCCGGACTAGCGGGAGGAATAGTATTTTCCTACAATGAGCAGTTCTTC. This rearrangement joins TRBV27 to TRBJ2-1, with 14 bases aligning to TRBD2. Germline trimming cut 5 bases from V and 1 base from J; bases unmatched to any gene: 13. The CDR3 spans 20 residues. Germline V gene lookup returns CDR1 MNHEY and CDR2 SMNVEV (reference sequence).

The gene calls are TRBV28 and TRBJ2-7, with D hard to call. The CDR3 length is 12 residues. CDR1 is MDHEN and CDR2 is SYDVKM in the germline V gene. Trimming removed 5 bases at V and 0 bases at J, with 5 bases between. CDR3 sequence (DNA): TGTGCCAGCAGTATCTTCTCCTACGAGCAGTACTTC. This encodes CASSIFSYEQYF.

The CDR3 is CASRFEADTQYF. CDR3 DNA: TGTGCCAGCAGATTCGAGGCAGATACGCAGTATTTT. J is TRBJ2-3 and V is TRBV7-6; D is undetermined. The CDR3 is 12 residues long. The V end lost 6 bases, the J end lost 4 bases, and 8 bases lay between the germline ends. CDR1 is SGHVS and CDR2 is FNYEAQ in the germline V gene.

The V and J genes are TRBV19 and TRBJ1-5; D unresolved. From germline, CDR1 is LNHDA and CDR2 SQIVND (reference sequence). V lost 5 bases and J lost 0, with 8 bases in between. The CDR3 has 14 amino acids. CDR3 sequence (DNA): TGTGCCAGTAGTCGTAGAGATAGCAATCAGCCCCAGCATTTT. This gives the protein CASSRRDSNQPQHF.

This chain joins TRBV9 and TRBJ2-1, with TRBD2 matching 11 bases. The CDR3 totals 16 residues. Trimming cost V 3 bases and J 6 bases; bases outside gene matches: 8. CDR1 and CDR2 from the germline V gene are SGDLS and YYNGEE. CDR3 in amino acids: CASSANSGRAFNEQFF. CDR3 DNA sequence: TGTGCCAGCAGCGCAAATAGCGGGAGGGCCTTCAATGAGCAGTTCTTC.

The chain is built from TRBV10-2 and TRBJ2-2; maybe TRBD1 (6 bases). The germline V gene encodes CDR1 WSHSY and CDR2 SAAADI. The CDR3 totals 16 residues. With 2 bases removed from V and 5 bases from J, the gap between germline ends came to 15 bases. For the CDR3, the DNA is TGCGCCAGCAGTGAGCCCTCAGGGGTAGGGACCGGGGAGCTGTTTTTT. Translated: CASSEPSGVGTGELFF.

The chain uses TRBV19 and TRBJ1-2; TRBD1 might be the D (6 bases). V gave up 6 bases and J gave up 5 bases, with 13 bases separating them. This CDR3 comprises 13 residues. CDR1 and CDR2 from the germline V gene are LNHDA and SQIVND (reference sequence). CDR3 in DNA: TGTGCCAGTAGCCTAGGGGGTAATTATGGCTACACCTTC. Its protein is CASSLGGNYGYTF.

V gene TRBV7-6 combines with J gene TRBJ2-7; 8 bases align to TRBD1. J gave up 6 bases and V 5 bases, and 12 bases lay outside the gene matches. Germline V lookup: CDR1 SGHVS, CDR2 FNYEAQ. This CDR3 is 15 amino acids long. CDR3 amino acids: CASSPDGQGPREQYF. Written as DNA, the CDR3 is TGTGCCAGCAGCCCGGACGGACAGGGTCCGCGCGAGCAGTACTTC.

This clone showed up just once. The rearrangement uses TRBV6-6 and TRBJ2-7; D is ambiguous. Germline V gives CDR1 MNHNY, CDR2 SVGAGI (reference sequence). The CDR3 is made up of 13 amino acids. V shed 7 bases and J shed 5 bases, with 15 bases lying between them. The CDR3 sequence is CASKKTGSNEQYF. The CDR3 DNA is TGTGCCAGCAAGAAGACTGGTTCAAACGAGCAGTACTTC.

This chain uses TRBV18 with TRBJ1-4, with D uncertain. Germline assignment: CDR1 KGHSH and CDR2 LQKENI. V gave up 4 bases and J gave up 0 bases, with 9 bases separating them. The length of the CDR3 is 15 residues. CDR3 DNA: TGTGCCAGCTCACGCGGATGGCCAACTAATGAAAAACTGTTTTTT. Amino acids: CASSRGWPTNEKLFF.

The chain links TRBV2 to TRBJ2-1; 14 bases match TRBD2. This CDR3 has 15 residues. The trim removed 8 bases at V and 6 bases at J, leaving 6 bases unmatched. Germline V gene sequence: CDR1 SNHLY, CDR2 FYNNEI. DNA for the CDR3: TGTGCCAGCGCGGGACTAGCGGGAGTTGGCAATGAGCAGTTCTTC. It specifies CASAGLAGVGNEQFF. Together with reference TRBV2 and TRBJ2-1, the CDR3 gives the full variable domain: EPEVTQTPSHQVTQMGQEVILRCVPISNHLYFYWYRQILGQKVEFLVSFYNNEISEKSEIFDDQFSVERPDGSNFTLKIRSTKLEDSAMYFCASAGLAGVGNEQFFGPGTRLTVL.